These T cell receptor beta chains were read from a single sample in a study of CD8 T cells in ankylosing spondylitis. TCRdb processed the 5' RACE reads anew with MiXCR; each CDR3 protein has one entry. The table records roughly 700,000 distinct CDR3 sequences, roughly 19% of them present only once. The material sequenced was blood, either unsorted or a sorted T cell fraction (not recorded which). Source of these receptors: a male donor with ankylosing spondylitis. The CDR3 runs from the conserved cysteine through the conserved F or W. D genes are given only for firm matches. Size is stated for part of the rows, as once, few or many counts, or as a class when the clone is expanded.

TRBV14	TRBJ1-2	NA	NA	TGTGCCAGCAGCCCCGAGACGGACTCTTATGGCTACACCTTC	CASSPETDSYGYTF
TRBV2	TRBJ1-3	few	TRBD1	TGTGCCAGCAACCCGGGACAGGCTAACTCTGGAAACACCATATATTTT	CASNPGQANSGNTIYF
TRBV4-1	TRBJ1-5	NA	NA	TGCGCCAGCAGCCAAGCTCAGACACCTTTACCCCAGCATTTT	CASSQAQTPLPQHF
TRBV7-9	TRBJ1-5	NA	TRBD1	TGTGCCAGCAGCTGGACAGGGTTAACGCCCCAGCATTTT	CASSWTGLTPQHF
TRBV7-8	TRBJ1-1	NA	NA	TGTGCCAGCAGCTTAGGGTCGGCGGGGCGACAGGCTTTCTTT	CASSLGSAGRQAFF
TRBV7-9	TRBJ2-1	many	TRBD1	TGTGCCAGCAGCTCACCCGTTGTGACAGGGGGTAACAATGAGCAGTTCTTC	CASSSPVVTGGNNEQFF
TRBV7-9	TRBJ2-1	many	NA	TGTGCCAGCAGCCCCGCCATCAATGAGCAGTTCTTC	CASSPAINEQFF
TRBV3-1	TRBJ2-5	NA	NA	TGTGCCAGCAGCCATGAGGTGGGAGCCCATAAAGAGACCCAGTACTTC	CASSHEVGAHKETQYF
TRBV9	TRBJ2-5	NA	TRBD2	TGTGCCAGCAGCGCGCTAGCGGGTGGGGTCCAAGAGACCCAGTACTTC	CASSALAGGVQETQYF
TRBV5-1	TRBJ1-2	many	NA	TGCGCCAGCAGCTTGGAGGGCGGTAACTATGGCTACACCTTC	CASSLEGGNYGYTF
TRBV28	TRBJ2-6	many	NA	TGTGCCAGCAGACCAGGGAGCTCTGGGGCCAACGTCCTGACTTTC	CASRPGSSGANVLTF
TRBV6-5	TRBJ2-3	NA	NA	TGTGCCAGCAGTTTTGGGACTTGGCGCACAGATACGCAGTATTTT	CASSFGTWRTDTQYF
TRBV18	TRBJ2-7	NA	NA	TGTGCCAGCTCGTTCGAGGGTCGGCAGTACTTC	CASSFEGRQYF
TRBV25-1	TRBJ1-1	many	NA	TGTGCCAGCAGTGAATGGGGGAACACTGAAGCTTTCTTT	CASSEWGNTEAFF
TRBV20-1	TRBJ2-1	few	TRBD2	TGCAGTGCTAGAGACCCGGGACTAGCCAACGATGAGCAGTTCTTC	CSARDPGLANDEQFF
TRBV28	TRBJ1-1	NA	NA	TGTGCCAGCCGCCCGGGCAGAGACACTGAAGCTTTCTTT	CASRPGRDTEAFF
TRBV20-1	TRBJ1-5	few	NA	TGCAGTGCTAGAGGGGGGCCACTGAATCAGCCCCAGCATTTT	CSARGGPLNQPQHF
TRBV11-2	TRBJ2-1	many	TRBD2	TGTGCCAGCAGCTTACATGGCGGGACTACCAACAATGAGCAGTTCTTC	CASSLHGGTTNNEQFF
TRBV5-8	TRBJ2-5	NA	NA	TGTGCCAGCAGCAATGCCCCGCCTCAGTACTTC	CASSNAPPQYF
TRBV18	TRBJ2-7	NA	NA	TGTGCCAGCTCACAAGGACTGCTGTACGAGCAGTACTTC	CASSQGLLYEQYF
TRBV6-1	TRBJ2-7	NA	NA	TGTGCCAGCAGTATGGACAGAGACGAGGAGCAGTACTTC	CASSMDRDEEQYF
TRBV5-1	TRBJ2-1	NA	NA	TGCGCCAGCAGCTTGGTCGCAGCCATTTCCTACAATGAGCAGTTCTTC	CASSLVAAISYNEQFF
TRBV18	TRBJ1-2	NA	NA	TGTGCCAGCTCACCACCGGGGGACACAGCACTCTATGGCTACACCTTC	CASSPPGDTALYGYTF
TRBV12-3/TRBV12-4	TRBJ2-4	NA	NA	TGTGCCAGCAGCCACGGGGGCCACGGGTCCCAAAACATTCAGTACTTC	CASSHGGHGSQNIQYF
TRBV20-1	TRBJ1-5	NA	NA	TGCAGTGCTAGTGCAGGGGTGGGCAATCAGCCCCAGCATTTT	CSASAGVGNQPQHF
TRBV20-1	TRBJ2-1	few	TRBD2	TGCAGTACCCGGAGCACTAGCGACAATGAGCAGTTCTTC	CSTRSTSDNEQFF